A selection of T cell receptor beta chains follows, all from one sample in a study of OX40 agonist ivuxolimab in advanced cancers. Method: immunoSEQ multiplex PCR; TCRdb's copy keeps in-frame clones and lacks some. The sample lists about 81,000 clones, under 90% occurring once. Sequencing was performed on CD4+ or CD8+ T cells sorted from blood, taken in a trial of the OX40 agonist ivuxolimab. The source is an adult with an advanced solid tumor such as melanoma, head and neck, liver or kidney cancer. CDR3s include the opening cysteine and the closing phenylalanine or tryptophan. Each record gives: clone size, D gene, V gene, J gene, CDR3 DNA, CDR3 protein. D genes are given only for firm matches. A row's size may be missing; if present it is once, few, many or a size class.

abundance: -; d_gene: TRBD2; v_gene: TRBV28; j_gene: TRBJ2-7; CDR3nt: TGTGCCAGCAGCACGGGACTAGCGGGAGGTGAGGTCTTC; CDR3aa: CASSTGLAGGEVF
abundance: medium-sized; d_gene: TRBD1; v_gene: TRBV28; j_gene: TRBJ1-6; CDR3nt: TGTGCCAGCAGTATGGACAGGGAGAGCTCCTATAATTCACCCCTCCACTTT; CDR3aa: CASSMDRESSYNSPLHF
abundance: -; d_gene: -; v_gene: TRBV14; j_gene: TRBJ2-1; CDR3nt: TGTGCCAGCAGCCAATACGGACTGAATGAGCAGTTCTTC; CDR3aa: CASSQYGLNEQFF
abundance: -; d_gene: -; v_gene: TRBV4-2; j_gene: TRBJ1-5; CDR3nt: TGTGCCAGCAGCCAAGCGGACGCTCAGCCCCAGCATTTT; CDR3aa: CASSQADAQPQHF
abundance: -; d_gene: -; v_gene: TRBV19; j_gene: TRBJ2-4; CDR3nt: TGTGCCAGTAGTCACCTCTGGGACATAGGGGGGAACATTCAGTACTTC; CDR3aa: CASSHLWDIGGNIQYF
abundance: -; d_gene: -; v_gene: TRBV28; j_gene: TRBJ2-7; CDR3nt: TGTGCCAGCAGTTTACTTTCGGGCGAGCAGTACTTC; CDR3aa: CASSLLSGEQYF
abundance: -; d_gene: TRBD1; v_gene: TRBV28; j_gene: TRBJ2-1; CDR3nt: TGTGCCAGCAGTTCCCCCCCGGACAGGGGCTGGGGGCAGTTCTTC; CDR3aa: CASSSPPDRGWGQFF
abundance: -; d_gene: TRBD1; v_gene: TRBV27; j_gene: TRBJ1-4; CDR3nt: TGTGCCAGCAGTTGGACAGGACTTTATAATGAAAAACTGTTTTTT; CDR3aa: CASSWTGLYNEKLFF
abundance: -; d_gene: TRBD2; v_gene: TRBV7-2; j_gene: TRBJ2-7; CDR3nt: TGTGCCAGCAGCTTAGAAGGTAGCGGGAATCGAGAGCAGTACTTC; CDR3aa: CASSLEGSGNREQYF
abundance: -; d_gene: -; v_gene: TRBV4-2; j_gene: TRBJ1-2; CDR3nt: TGTGCCAGCAGCCAAGATACGGTATATGGCTACACCTTC; CDR3aa: CASSQDTVYGYTF
abundance: -; d_gene: -; v_gene: TRBV6-4; j_gene: TRBJ2-2; CDR3nt: TGTGCCAGCAGTCAGGACGGACTCACCGGGGAGCTGTTTTTT; CDR3aa: CASSQDGLTGELFF
abundance: few; d_gene: -; v_gene: TRBV10-3; j_gene: TRBJ1-1; CDR3nt: TGTGCCATCAGTGTCAGGGGAAACACTGAAGCTTTCTTT; CDR3aa: CAISVRGNTEAFF
abundance: -; d_gene: -; v_gene: TRBV9; j_gene: TRBJ2-2; CDR3nt: TGTGCCAGCAGCGTCCGAGGGGACACCGGGGAGCTGTTTTTT; CDR3aa: CASSVRGDTGELFF
abundance: -; d_gene: -; v_gene: TRBV11-2; j_gene: TRBJ2-3; CDR3nt: TGTGCCAGCAGCTTCCCAGCAGGCCCTAATTTTGATACGCAGTATTTT; CDR3aa: CASSFPAGPNFDTQYF